These T cell receptor beta chains were read from a single sample in a study of blood T cell repertoires in COVID-19. The repertoire was sequenced with immunoSEQ multiplex PCR; TCRdb's copy has only in-frame clones and lacks some. This sample carries 250,000 to 300,000 clones, around 86% of them seen once, and the ten largest clones take 3.6%. Sequenced input: peripheral blood. The source is a man aged 18 to 30 with active or convalescent COVID-19. Each CDR3 is given with its conserved first and last residue. A D gene is named only where the DNA matches it firmly. Expanded clones get a size class; other rows say once, few or many, or leave the size out.

clone_size | d_call | j_call | v_call | cdr3_nt | cdr3_aa
- | - | TRBJ2-2 | TRBV6-5 | TGTGCCAGCAGTTACTTTCAGGGGTGGGAGCTGTTTTTT | CASSYFQGWELFF
- | - | TRBJ2-2 | TRBV4-3 | TGCGCCAGCAGCCAGAGGAGTCCCGGGACCGGGGAGCTGTTTTTT | CASSQRSPGTGELFF
- | - | TRBJ2-1 | TRBV5-1 | TGCGCCAGCAGCACCTCCCGGGCCTACAATGAGCAGTTCTTC | CASSTSRAYNEQFF
once | TRBD1 | TRBJ2-1 | TRBV9 | TGTGCCAGCAGGCCTCAGGGGGACTCCTACAATGAGCAGTTCTTC | CASRPQGDSYNEQFF
- | - | TRBJ2-5 | TRBV10-3 | TGTGCCATCAGTGAGCCTCTTCGCGCCCCCCGGGAGACCCAGTACTTC | CAISEPLRAPRETQYF
- | - | TRBJ2-3 | TRBV19 | TGTGCCAGCCCCCGGCGGGCGGAGAGCACAGATACGCAGTATTTT | CASPRRAESTDTQYF
- | - | TRBJ1-6 | TRBV19 | TGTGCCAGTAGTCCGCAGGGGAATTCACCCCTCCACTTT | CASSPQGNSPLHF
- | TRBD1 | TRBJ1-5 | TRBV2 | TGTGCCAGTCGACAGGGACCCCTCCTGGGCCAGCCCCAGCATTTT | CASRQGPLLGQPQHF
- | - | TRBJ2-4 | TRBV11-2 | TGTGCCAGCAGACTACTAGCTCGGGGCATTCAGTACTTC | CASRLLARGIQYF
- | - | TRBJ2-1 | TRBV27 | TGTGCCAGCAGTTTATCGCTAGGGGTCAGCGAGCAGTTCTTC | CASSLSLGVSEQFF
- | TRBD2 | TRBJ2-5 | TRBV7-7 | TGTGCTAGCAGCTTGACGGGGGGAAAAGAGACCCAGTACTTC | CASSLTGGKETQYF
- | - | TRBJ2-3 | TRBV29-1 | TGCAGCGTTCGGCGGGACGGAGATACGCAGTATTTT | CSVRRDGDTQYF
once | TRBD2 | TRBJ2-3 | TRBV6-5 | TGTGCCAGCAGCACCAGCGGGGGCACAGATACGCAGTATTTT | CASSTSGGTDTQYF
- | TRBD2 | TRBJ2-1 | TRBV30 | TGTGCCTGGAGTGATGAATTTGGGGGGGCCTACAATGAGCAGTTCTTC | CAWSDEFGGAYNEQFF
- | TRBD1 | TRBJ1-1 | TRBV29-1 | TGCAGCGCAATAAGGACAGGGAACACTGAAGCTTTCTTT | CSAIRTGNTEAFF
- | - | TRBJ2-3 | TRBV24-1 | TGTGCCACCAGTGATTTACCAATCGGGACTCCCCGCGGTACGCAGTATTTT | CATSDLPIGTPRGTQYF
once | - | TRBJ2-5 | TRBV7-3 | TGTGCCAGCAGCTTAGTGGGCGCCGAGACCCAGTACTTC | CASSLVGAETQYF
- | - | TRBJ2-7 | TRBV13 | TGTGCCAGCAGCTTAGATTCCGAGCATCGCGAGCAGTACTTC | CASSLDSEHREQYF
- | TRBD1 | TRBJ1-5 | TRBV27 | TGTGCCAGCAGTTTACGACAGGGTAGCGATCAGCCCCAGCATTTT | CASSLRQGSDQPQHF
- | - | TRBJ2-2 | TRBV24-1 | TGTGCCACCAGTGAAAGAGCCGGGGAGCTGTTTTTT | CATSERAGELFF
- | TRBD1 | TRBJ1-1 | TRBV6-2/TRBV6-3 | TGTGCCAGCAGTCCCGGGACAGCCCTCACTGAAGCTTTCTTT | CASSPGTALTEAFF
- | - | TRBJ2-7 | TRBV28 | TGTGCCAGCAGGTCCGGCCAGGCGACATCCGAGCAGTACTTC | CASRSGQATSEQYF
- | TRBD1 | TRBJ2-3 | TRBV7-3 | TGTGCCAGCGGCCAGACAGGGTACACAGATACGCAGTATTTT | CASGQTGYTDTQYF
- | - | TRBJ1-5 | TRBV6-5 | TGTGCCAGCAGGATCAGGGGCACAGGGAATCAGCCCCAGCATTTT | CASRIRGTGNQPQHF
- | TRBD1 | TRBJ2-5 | TRBV18 | TGTGCCAGCTCATCGGGACAGGGTATGGAAGAGACCCAGTACTTC | CASSSGQGMEETQYF
- | TRBD1 | TRBJ2-7 | TRBV5-1 | TGCGCCAGCGGACTCTCTCCGGGACAGGGGGACTACGAGCAGTACTTC | CASGLSPGQGDYEQYF
- | TRBD2 | TRBJ2-7 | TRBV2 | TGTGCCAGCAGTGATCAGCGGGAGCTCGACGAGCAGTACTTC | CASSDQRELDEQYF